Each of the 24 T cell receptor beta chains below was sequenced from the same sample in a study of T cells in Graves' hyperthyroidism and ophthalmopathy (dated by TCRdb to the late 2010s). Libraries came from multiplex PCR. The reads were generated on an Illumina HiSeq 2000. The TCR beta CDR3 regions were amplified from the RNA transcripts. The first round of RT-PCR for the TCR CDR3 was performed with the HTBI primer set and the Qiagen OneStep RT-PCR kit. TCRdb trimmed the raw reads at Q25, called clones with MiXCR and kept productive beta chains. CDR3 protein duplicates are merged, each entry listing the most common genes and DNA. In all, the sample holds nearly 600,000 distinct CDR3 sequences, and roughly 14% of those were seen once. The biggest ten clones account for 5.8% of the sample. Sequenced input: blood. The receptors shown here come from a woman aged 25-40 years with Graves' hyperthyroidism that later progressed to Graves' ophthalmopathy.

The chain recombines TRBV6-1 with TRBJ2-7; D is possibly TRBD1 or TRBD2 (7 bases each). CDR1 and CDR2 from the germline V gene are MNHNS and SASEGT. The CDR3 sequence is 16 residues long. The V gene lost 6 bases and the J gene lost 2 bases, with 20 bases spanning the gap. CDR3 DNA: TGTGCCAGCAGAGGGGGAGGGGGACAGCCTCCCTACGAGCAGTACTTC. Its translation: CASRGGGGQPPYEQYF.

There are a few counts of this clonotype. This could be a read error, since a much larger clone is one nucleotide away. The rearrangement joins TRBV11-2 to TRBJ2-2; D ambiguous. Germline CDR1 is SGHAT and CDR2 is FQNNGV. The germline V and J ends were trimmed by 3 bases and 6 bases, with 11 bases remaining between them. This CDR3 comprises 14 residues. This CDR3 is CASSLDVLPGELFF. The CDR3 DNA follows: TGTGCCAGCAGCTTGGACGTGCTTCCCGGGGAGCTGTTTTTT. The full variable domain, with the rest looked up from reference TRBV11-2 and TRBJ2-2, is EAGVAQSPRYKIIEKRQSVAFWCNPISGHATLYWYQQILGQGPKLLIQFQNNGVVDDSQLPKDRFSAERLKGVDSTLKIQPAKLEDSAVYLCASSLDVLPGELFFGEGSRLTVL.

The CDR3 DNA reads TGCAGTGCTAGAGCCCCAGCGGGGGAGAGCTCCTACGAGCAGTACTTC. This codes for CSARAPAGESSYEQYF. This chain connects TRBV20-1 to TRBJ2-7; 8 bases are a match to TRBD2. V lost 1 base and J lost 0; bases outside the gene matches: 8. Germline CDR1 is DFQATT and CDR2 is SNEGSKA (reference sequence). The CDR3 is 16 residues long.

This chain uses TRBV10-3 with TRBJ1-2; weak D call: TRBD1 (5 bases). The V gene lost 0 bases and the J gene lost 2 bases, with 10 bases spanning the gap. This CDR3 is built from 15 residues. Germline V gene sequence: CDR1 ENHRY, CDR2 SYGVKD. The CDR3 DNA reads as TGTGCCATCAGTGAGTCCTTCGCAGGGAACTATGGCTACACCTTC. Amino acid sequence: CAISESFAGNYGYTF.

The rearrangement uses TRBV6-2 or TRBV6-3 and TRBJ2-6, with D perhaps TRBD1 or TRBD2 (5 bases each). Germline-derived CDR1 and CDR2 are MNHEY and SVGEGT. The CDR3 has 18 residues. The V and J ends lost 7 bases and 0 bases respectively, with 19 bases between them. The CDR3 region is CASTDPMGRSSGANVLTF. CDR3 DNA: TGTGCCAGCACTGACCCCATGGGACGGAGCTCTGGGGCCAACGTCCTGACTTTC.

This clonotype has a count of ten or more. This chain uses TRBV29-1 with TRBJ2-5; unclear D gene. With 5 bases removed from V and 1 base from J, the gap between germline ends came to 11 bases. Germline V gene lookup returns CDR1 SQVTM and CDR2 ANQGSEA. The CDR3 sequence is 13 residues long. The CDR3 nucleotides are TGCAGCGTTTGGAGCAATCCCCAAGAGACCCAGTACTTC. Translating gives CSVWSNPQETQYF.

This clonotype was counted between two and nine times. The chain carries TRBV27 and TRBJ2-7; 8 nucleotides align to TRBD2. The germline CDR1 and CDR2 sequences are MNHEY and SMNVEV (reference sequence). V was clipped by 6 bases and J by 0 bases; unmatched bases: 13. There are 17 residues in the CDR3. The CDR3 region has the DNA TGTGCCAGCAGCCGATCGGGGGGGGGCCAAAGCTCCTACGAGCAGTACTTC. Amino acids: CASSRSGGGQSSYEQYF.

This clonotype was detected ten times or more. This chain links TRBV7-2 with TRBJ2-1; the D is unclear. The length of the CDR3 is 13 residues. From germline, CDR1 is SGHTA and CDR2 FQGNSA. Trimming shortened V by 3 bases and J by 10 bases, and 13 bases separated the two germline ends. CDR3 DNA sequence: TGTGCCAGCAGCTTTTCGTTCCCACGCGAGCAGTTCTTC. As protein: CASSFSFPREQFF. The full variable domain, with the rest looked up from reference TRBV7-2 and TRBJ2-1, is GAGVSQSPSNKVTEKGKDVELRCDPISGHTALYWYRQSLGQGLEFLIYFQGNSAPDKSGLPSDRFSAERTGGSVSTLTIQRTQQEDSAVYLCASSFSFPREQFFGPGTRLTVL.

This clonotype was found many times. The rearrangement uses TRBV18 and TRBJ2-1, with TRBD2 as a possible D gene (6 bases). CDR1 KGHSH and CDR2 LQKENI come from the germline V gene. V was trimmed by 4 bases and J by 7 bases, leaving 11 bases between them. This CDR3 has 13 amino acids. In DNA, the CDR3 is TGTGCCAGCTCACAGTCTAGCGAAAATGAGCAGTTCTTC. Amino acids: CASSQSSENEQFF. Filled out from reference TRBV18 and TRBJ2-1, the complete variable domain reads NAGVMQNPRHLVRRRGQEARLRCSPMKGHSHVYWYRQLPEEGLKFMVYLQKENIIDESGMPKERFSAEFPKEGPSILRIQQVVRGDSAAYFCASSQSSENEQFFGPGTRLTVL.

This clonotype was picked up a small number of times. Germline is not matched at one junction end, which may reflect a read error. In DNA form, the CDR3 reads TGTGCCAGCAGCCCCCTTACCGGGACAGGGGCCGCTGGGGCCTTC. It translates to CASSPLTGTGAAGAF. The chain joins TRBV3-1 to TRBJ1-2, with 10 positions matching TRBD1. The length of the CDR3 is 15 residues. CDR1 and CDR2 from the germline V gene are LGHDT and YNNKEL (reference sequence).

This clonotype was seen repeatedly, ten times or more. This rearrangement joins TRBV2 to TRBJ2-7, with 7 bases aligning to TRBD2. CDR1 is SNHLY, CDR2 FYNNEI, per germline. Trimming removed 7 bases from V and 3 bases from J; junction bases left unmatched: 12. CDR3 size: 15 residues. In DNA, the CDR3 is TGTGCCAGCACGGAGACTAGCCTCCTTCTCTACGAGCAGTACTTC. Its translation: CASTETSLLLYEQYF.

The CDR3 coding sequence is TGCGCCAGCGGAGATGAATCTTTTGTGGCCGCAGATACGCAGTATTTT. Its protein is CASGDESFVAADTQYF. The V call is TRBV10-1, the J call TRBJ2-3; no firm D call. Deletions cut 8 bases from V and 4 bases from J, with 22 bases between. CDR3 length equals 16 residues. Germline loops: CDR1 WNHNN, CDR2 SYGVQD (reference sequence).

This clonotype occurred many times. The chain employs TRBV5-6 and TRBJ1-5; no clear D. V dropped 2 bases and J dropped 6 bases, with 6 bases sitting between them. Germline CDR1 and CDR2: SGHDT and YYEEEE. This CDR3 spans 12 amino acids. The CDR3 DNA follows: TGTGCCAGCAGCTTTGGAATTCAGCCCCAGCATTTT. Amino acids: CASSFGIQPQHF.

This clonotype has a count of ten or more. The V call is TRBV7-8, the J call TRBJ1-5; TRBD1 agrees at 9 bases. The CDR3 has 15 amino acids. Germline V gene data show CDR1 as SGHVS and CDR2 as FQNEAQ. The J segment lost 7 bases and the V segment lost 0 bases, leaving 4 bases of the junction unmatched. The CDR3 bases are TGTGCCAGCAGCTTAGCGGGACAGGGAGCGCAGCCCCAGCATTTT. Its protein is CASSLAGQGAQPQHF.

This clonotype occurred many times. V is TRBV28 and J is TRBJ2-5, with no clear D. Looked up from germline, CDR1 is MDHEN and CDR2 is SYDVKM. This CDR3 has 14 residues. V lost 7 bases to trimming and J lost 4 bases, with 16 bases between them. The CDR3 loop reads CASTPQRFVETQYF. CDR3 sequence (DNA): TGTGCCAGCACCCCACAGAGGTTTGTAGAGACCCAGTACTTC. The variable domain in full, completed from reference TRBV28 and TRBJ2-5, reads DVKVTQSSRYLVKRTGEKVFLECVQDMDHENMFWYRQDPGLGLRLIYFSYDVKMKEKGDIPEGYSVSREKKERFSLILESASTNQTSMYLCASTPQRFVETQYFGPGTRLLVL.

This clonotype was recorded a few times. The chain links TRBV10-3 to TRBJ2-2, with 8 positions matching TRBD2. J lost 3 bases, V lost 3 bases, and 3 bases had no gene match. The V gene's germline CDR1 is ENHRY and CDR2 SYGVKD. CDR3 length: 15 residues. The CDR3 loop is CAISELAEDTGELFF. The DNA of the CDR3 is TGTGCCATCAGTGAACTAGCGGAGGACACCGGGGAGCTGTTTTTT.

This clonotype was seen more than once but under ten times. The CDR3 sequence: CASHDSPWSPLHF. CDR3 DNA: TGTGCCAGCCACGACAGTCCGTGGAGTCCCCTCCACTTT. This chain connects TRBV25-1 to TRBJ1-6; possible D gene TRBD1, 5 bases. CDR1 and CDR2 (germline): MGHDK, SYGVNS. Trimming pared 8 bases from V and 13 bases from J, leaving 18 bases between. The CDR3 sequence is 13 residues long.

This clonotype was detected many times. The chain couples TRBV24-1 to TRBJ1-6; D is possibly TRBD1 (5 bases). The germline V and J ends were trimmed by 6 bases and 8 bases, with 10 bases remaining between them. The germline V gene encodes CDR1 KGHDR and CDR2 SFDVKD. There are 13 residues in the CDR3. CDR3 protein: CATSPRADSPLHF. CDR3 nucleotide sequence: TGTGCCACCAGTCCCAGGGCGGATTCACCCCTCCACTTT.

The CDR3 nucleotides read TGCGCCAGCAGCTTACTAGCGGGAGCGTCCACCGGGGAGCTGTTTTTT. It encodes CASSLLAGASTGELFF. This chain connects TRBV5-1 to TRBJ2-2; 11 bases map to TRBD2. After removal of 2 bases from V and 4 bases from J, the junction contained 4 bases not matched to a gene. Per the germline V gene, CDR1 is SGHRS and CDR2 is YFSETQ. This CDR3 has 16 amino acids.

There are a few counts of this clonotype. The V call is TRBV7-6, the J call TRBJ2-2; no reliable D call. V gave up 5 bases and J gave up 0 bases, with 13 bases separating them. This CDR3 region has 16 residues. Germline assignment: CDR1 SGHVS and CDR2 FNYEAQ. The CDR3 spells CASSPRGASNTGELFF. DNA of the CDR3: TGTGCCAGCAGCCCCCGCGGTGCCTCGAACACCGGGGAGCTGTTTTTT.

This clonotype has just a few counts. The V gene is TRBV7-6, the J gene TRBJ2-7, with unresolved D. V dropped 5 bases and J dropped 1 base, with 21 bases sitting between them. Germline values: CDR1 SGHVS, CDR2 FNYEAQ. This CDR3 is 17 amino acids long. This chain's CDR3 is CASSPLFGIAASYEQYF. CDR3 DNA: TGTGCCAGCAGCCCTCTATTTGGAATAGCAGCTTCCTACGAGCAGTACTTC.

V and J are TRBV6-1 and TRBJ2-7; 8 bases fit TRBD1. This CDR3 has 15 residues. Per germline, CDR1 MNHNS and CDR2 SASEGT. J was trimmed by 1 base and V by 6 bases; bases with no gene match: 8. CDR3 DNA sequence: TGTGCCAGCAGCCAAGGGACAGGCGGATCCTACGAGCAGTACTTC. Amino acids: CASSQGTGGSYEQYF.

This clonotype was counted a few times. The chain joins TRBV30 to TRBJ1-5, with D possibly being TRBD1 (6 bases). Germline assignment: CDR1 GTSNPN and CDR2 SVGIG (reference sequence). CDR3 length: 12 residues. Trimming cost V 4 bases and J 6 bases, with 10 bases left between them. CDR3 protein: CAWTQGSQPQHF. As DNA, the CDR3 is TGTGCCTGGACACAGGGAAGTCAGCCCCAGCATTTT.

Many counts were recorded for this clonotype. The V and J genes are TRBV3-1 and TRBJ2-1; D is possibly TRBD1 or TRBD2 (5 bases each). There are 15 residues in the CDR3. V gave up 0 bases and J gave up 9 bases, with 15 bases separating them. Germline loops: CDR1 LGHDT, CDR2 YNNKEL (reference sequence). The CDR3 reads CASSQDGAYRGEQFF. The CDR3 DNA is TGTGCCAGCAGCCAAGATGGGGCCTACCGGGGTGAGCAGTTCTTC.